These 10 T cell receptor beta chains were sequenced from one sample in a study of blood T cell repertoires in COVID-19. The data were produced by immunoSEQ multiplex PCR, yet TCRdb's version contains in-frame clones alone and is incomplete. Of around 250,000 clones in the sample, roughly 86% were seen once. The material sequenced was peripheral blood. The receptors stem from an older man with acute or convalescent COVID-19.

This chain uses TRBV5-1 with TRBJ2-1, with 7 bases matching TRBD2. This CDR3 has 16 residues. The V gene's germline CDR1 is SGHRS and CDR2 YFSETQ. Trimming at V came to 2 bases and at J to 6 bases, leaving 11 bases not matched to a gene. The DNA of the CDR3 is TGCGCCAGCAGCTTTTGGAGGGAGGGCCGGCGCAATGAGCAGTTCTTC. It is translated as CASSFWREGRRNEQFF.

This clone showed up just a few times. The CDR3 region has the DNA TGCGCCAGCAGCGTTGGAGGCCCGGGGGATGAGCAGTTCTTC. It encodes CASSVGGPGDEQFF. The chain couples TRBV5-1 to TRBJ2-1, with D perhaps TRBD2 (6 bases). Germline CDR1 and CDR2: SGHRS and YFSETQ. The V and J ends lost 4 bases and 8 bases respectively, with 16 bases between them. The CDR3 contains 14 residues.

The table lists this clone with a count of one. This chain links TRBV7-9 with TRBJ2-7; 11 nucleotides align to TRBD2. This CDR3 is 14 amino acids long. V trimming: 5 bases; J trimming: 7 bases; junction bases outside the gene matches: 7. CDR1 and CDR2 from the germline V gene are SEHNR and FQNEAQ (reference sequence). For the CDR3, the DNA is TGTGCCAGCAGCCACGGGACTAGCGGTTCTGAGCAGTACTTC. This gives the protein CASSHGTSGSEQYF.

Here the CDR3 DNA reads TGTGCCAGCAGTTACAATCTAGCGGCCACAGATACGCAGTATTTT. Translation gives CASSYNLAATDTQYF. The V and J genes are TRBV6-5 and TRBJ2-3, with 7 bases identical to TRBD2. Germline trimming cut 2 bases from V and 2 bases from J; bases unmatched to any gene: 4. Germline V gene data show CDR1 as MNHEY and CDR2 as SVGAGI. The CDR3 has 15 residues.

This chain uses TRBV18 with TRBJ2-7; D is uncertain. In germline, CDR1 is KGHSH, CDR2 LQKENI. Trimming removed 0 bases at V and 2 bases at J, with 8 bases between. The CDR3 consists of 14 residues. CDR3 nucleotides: TGTGCCAGCTCACCACCGAGTCAGGCCTACGAGCAGTACTTC. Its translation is CASSPPSQAYEQYF.

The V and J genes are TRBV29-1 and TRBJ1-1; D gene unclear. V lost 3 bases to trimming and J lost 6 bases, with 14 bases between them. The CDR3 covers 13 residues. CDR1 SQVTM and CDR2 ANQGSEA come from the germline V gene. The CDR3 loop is CSVEFSGRSEAFF. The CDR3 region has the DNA TGCAGCGTTGAGTTCTCCGGCAGGTCTGAAGCTTTCTTT.

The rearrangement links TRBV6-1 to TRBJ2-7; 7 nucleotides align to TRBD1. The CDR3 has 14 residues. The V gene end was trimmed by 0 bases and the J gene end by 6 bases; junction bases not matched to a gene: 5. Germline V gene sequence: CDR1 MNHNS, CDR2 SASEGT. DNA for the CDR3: TGTGCCAGCAGTGAAGCGGGGACAGAGTTCGAGCAGTACTTC. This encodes CASSEAGTEFEQYF.

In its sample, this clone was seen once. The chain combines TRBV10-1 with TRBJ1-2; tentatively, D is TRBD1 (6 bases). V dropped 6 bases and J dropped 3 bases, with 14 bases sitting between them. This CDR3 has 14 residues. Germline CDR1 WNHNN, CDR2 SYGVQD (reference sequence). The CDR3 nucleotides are TGCGCCAGCAGCGACCCTGAGGGGGACTATGGCTACACCTTC. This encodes CASSDPEGDYGYTF.

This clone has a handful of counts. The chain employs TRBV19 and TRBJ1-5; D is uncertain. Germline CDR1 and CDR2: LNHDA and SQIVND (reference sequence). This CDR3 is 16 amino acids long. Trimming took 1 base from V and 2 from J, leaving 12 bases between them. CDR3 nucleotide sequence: TGTGCCAGTAGTATAGGAGGAGGGAGTGGCAATCAGCCCCAGCATTTT. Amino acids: CASSIGGGSGNQPQHF.

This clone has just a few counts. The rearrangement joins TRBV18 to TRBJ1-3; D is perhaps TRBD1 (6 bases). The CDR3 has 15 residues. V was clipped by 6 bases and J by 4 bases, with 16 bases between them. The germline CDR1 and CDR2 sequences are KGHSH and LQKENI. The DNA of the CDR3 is TGTGCCAGCTCCAACGTCGGGGGGCCAGGAAACACCATATATTTT. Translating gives CASSNVGGPGNTIYF.